This TCR beta chain emerged from a study of T cells in Graves' hyperthyroidism and ophthalmopathy. Study-wide results and caveats: Clonotypes that were expanded in thyroid above 0.001 mostly appeared in blood too.

RNA transcripts gave rise to amplified TCR beta CDR3 regions. Primed by the HTBI set, a first-round RT-PCR was run on the TCR CDR3. Using its own MiXCR run on the multiplex PCR reads, TCRdb lists one record per CDR3 protein. The table lists a few hundred thousand distinct CDR3 sequences, 15% to 19% of them singletons. V was clipped by 7 bases and J by 0 bases; unmatched bases: 9. Germline lookup yields CDR1 MNHEY and CDR2 SVGEGT. The CDR3 runs to 17 residues. The study defined stable Graves' hyperthyroidism as no ophthalmopathy progression within 18 months. The patients, who ranged from 18 to 65 in age, presented with newly diagnosed hyperthyroidism lasting under 2 months. This clonotype occurred a few times. Its antigen remains unknown.

The sample consisted of blood. This clonotype was obtained from a woman aged 25 to 39 with Graves' hyperthyroidism. The chain uses TRBV6-2 or TRBV6-3 and TRBJ1-6; 7 bases are shared with TRBD1. Here the CDR3 reads CASTNGTVSSYNSPLHF. The CDR3 DNA follows: TGTGCCAGCACCAACGGGACAGTCAGCTCCTATAATTCACCCCTCCACTTT.